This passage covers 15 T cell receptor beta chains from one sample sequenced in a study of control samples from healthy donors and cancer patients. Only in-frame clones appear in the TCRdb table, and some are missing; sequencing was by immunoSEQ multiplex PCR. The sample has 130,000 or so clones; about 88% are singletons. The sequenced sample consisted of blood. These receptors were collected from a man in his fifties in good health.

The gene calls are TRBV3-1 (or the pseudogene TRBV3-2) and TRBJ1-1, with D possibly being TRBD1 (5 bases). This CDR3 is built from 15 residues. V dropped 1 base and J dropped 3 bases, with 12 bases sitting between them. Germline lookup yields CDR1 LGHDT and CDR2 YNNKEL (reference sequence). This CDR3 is CASSQGYGADTEAFF. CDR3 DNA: TGTGCCAGCAGCCAAGGGTATGGGGCGGACACTGAAGCTTTCTTT.

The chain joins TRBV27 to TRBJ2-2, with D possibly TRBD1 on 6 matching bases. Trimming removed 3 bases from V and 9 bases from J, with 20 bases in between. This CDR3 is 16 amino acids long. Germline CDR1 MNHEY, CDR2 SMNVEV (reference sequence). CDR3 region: CASSFGRSQGIWELFF. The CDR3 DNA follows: TGTGCCAGCAGTTTTGGTAGGAGTCAGGGGATATGGGAGCTGTTTTTT.

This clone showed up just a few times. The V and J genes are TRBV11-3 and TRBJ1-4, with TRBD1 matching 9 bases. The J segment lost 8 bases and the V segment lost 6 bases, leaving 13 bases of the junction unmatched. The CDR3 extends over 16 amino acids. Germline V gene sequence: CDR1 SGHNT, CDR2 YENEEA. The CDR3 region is CASSFSTGTGKEKLFF. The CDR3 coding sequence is TGTGCCAGCAGTTTCTCTACCGGGACAGGGAAGGAAAAACTGTTTTTT.

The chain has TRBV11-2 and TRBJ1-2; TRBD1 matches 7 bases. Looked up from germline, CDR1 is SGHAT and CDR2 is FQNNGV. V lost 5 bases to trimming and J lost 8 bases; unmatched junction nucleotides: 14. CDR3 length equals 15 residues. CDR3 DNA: TGTGCCAGCAGCATTAGAGGAACAGGGGACACGGGCTACACCTTC. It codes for CASSIRGTGDTGYTF.

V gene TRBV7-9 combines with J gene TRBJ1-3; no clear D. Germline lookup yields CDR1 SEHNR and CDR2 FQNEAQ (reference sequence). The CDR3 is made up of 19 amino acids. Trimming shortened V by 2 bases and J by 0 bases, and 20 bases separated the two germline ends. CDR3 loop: CASSLSLGLPAHSGNTIYF. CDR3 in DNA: TGTGCCAGCAGCTTAAGCCTAGGACTGCCCGCCCACTCTGGAAACACCATATATTTT.

The CDR3 spells CASSYGHPPTEAFF. The CDR3 DNA reads TGTGCCAGCAGCTACGGACACCCTCCAACTGAAGCTTTCTTT. This rearrangement joins TRBV5-5 to TRBJ1-1; perhaps TRBD1 as D (5 bases). V was cut by 3 bases and J by 5 bases, with 14 bases left in between. CDR1 and CDR2 (germline): SGHKS, YYEKEE (reference sequence). The CDR3 is 14 residues long. The full variable domain, its missing parts supplied by reference TRBV5-5 and TRBJ1-1, is DAGVTQSPTHLIKTRGQQVTLRCSPISGHKSVSWYQQVLGQGPQFIFQYYEKEERGRGNFPDRFSARQFPNYSSELNVNALLLGDSALYLCASSYGHPPTEAFFGQGTRLTVV.

CDR3 nucleotides: TGTGCCAGCAGCTTGTCCAGGGGAAAGGACTATGGCTACACCTTC. It encodes CASSLSRGKDYGYTF. V and J are TRBV5-4 and TRBJ1-2, with TRBD1 as a possible D gene (6 bases). This CDR3 has 15 amino acids. Per germline, CDR1 SGHNT and CDR2 YYREEE (reference sequence). Trimming stripped 1 base from V and 3 bases from J, with 13 bases between.

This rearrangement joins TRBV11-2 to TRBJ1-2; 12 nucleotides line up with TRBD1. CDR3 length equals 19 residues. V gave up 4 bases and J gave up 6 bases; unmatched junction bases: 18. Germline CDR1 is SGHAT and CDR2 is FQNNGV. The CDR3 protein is CASSSLRDRGRSITDGYTF. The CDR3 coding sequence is TGTGCCAGCAGCTCCCTCCGGGACAGGGGGCGATCCATCACCGATGGCTACACCTTC.

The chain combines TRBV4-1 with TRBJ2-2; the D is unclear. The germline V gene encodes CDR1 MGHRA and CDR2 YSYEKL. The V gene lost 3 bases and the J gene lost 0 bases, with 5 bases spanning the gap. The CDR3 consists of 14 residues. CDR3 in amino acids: CASSQNANTGELFF. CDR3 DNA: TGCGCCAGCAGCCAGAACGCGAACACCGGGGAGCTGTTTTTT.

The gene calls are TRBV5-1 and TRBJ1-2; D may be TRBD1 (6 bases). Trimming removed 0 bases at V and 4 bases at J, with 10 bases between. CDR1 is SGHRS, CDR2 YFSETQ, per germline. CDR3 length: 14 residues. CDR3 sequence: CASSLEGGSYGYTF. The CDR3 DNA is TGCGCCAGCAGCTTGGAAGGGGGGAGCTATGGCTACACCTTC.

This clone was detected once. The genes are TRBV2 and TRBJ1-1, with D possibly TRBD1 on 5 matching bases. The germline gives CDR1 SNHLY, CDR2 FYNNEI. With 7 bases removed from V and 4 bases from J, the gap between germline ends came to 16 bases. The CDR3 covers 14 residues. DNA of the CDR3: TGTGCCAGCACCGAGGGACCGGGTGGCACTGAAGCTTTCTTT. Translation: CASTEGPGGTEAFF.

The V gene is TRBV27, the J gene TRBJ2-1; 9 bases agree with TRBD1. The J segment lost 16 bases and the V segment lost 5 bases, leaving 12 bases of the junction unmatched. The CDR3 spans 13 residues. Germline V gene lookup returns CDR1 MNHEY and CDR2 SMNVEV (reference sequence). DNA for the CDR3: TGTGCCAGCAGTCCTTACCGGGACAGGGAAGGCTTCTTC. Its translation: CASSPYRDREGFF.

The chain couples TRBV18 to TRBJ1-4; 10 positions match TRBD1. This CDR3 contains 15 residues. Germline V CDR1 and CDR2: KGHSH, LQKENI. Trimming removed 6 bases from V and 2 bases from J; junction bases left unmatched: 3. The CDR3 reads CASSQDRGTNEKLFF. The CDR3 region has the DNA TGTGCCAGCTCCCAGGACAGGGGGACTAATGAAAAACTGTTTTTT.

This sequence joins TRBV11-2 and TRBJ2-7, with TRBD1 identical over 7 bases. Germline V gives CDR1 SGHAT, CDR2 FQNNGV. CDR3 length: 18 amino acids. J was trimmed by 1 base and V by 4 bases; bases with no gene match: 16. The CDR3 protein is CASSSTHRGFYTSYEQYF. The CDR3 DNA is TGTGCCAGCAGCTCTACCCACAGGGGCTTCTACACATCCTACGAGCAGTACTTC.

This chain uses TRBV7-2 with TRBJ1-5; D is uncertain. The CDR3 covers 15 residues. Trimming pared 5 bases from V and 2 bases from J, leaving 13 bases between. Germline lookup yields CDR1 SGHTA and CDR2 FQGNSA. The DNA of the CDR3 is TGTGCCAGCAGCCTCCCCGGATTGGGCAATCAGCCCCAGCATTTT. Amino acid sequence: CASSLPGLGNQPQHF. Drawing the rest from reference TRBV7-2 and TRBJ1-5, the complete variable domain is GAGVSQSPSNKVTEKGKDVELRCDPISGHTALYWYRQSLGQGLEFLIYFQGNSAPDKSGLPSDRFSAERTGGSVSTLTIQRTQQEDSAVYLCASSLPGLGNQPQHFGDGTRLSIL.